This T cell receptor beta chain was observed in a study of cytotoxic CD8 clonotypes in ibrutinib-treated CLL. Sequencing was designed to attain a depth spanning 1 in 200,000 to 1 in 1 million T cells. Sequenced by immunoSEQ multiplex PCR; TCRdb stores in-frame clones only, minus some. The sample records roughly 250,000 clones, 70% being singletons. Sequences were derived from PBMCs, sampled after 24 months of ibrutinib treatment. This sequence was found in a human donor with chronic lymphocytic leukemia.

CDR3 loop: CASSGRAAYEQYF. The CDR3 DNA is TGTGCCAGCAGCGGGAGAGCTGCATACGAGCAGTACTTC. The gene calls are TRBV6-5 and TRBJ2-7; D possibly corresponds to TRBD2 (6 bases). V was shortened by 6 bases and J by 4 bases, with 13 bases between the two germline ends. This CDR3 has 13 residues. CDR1 MNHEY and CDR2 SVGAGI come from the germline V gene.